This T cell receptor (beta chain) was recorded in a study of blood T cell repertoires in COVID-19. Overall study: Sites in the United States, Italy and Spain provided acute and convalescent COVID-19 samples.

Trimming removed 4 bases at V and 5 bases at J, with 11 bases between. This CDR3 comprises 13 residues. Per the germline V gene, CDR1 is LNHDA and CDR2 is SQIVND (reference sequence). As processed by the authors: Scientists estimated how many nucleated cells there were by amplifying reference gene primers. TCRdb's table, derived via immunoSEQ multiplex PCR, lists solely in-frame clones and lacks some. That table supplies the V and J calls and clone size; D and trimming were determined from the DNA. The sample shows some 500,000 clones, around 90% of them seen only once. Seattle researchers signed up patients amid active infection and tracked them longitudinally.

This chain links TRBV19 with TRBJ1-2, with a possible D match to TRBD1 (5 bases). Sequencing was done on a sample of peripheral blood. The receptor's source is a woman aged 45-60 years with COVID-19, enrolled during active disease. The CDR3 DNA follows: TGTGCCAGTAGTACCAGGGCCCTATATGGCTACACCTTC. Its translation: CASSTRALYGYTF.